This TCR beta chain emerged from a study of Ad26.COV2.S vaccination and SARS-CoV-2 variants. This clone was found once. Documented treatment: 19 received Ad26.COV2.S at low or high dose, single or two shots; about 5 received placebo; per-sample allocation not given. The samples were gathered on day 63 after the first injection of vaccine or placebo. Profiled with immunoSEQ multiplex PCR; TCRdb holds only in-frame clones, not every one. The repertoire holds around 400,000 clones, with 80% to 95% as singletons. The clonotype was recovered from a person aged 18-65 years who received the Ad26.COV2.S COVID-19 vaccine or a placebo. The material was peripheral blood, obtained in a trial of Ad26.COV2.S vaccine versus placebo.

CDR3 sequence (DNA): TGTGCCAGCAGTTACTACCTCACAGGGGGGGACAATCAGCCCCAGCATTTT. This translates into CASSYYLTGGDNQPQHF. The chain carries TRBV6-2 or TRBV6-3 and TRBJ1-5; 8 positions match TRBD1. The V gene end was trimmed by 1 base and the J gene end by 3 bases; junction bases not matched to a gene: 8. Germline lookup yields CDR1 MNHEY and CDR2 SVGEGT. CDR3 length: 17 amino acids.